One sample yielded the 14 T cell receptor beta chains listed below, sequenced in a study of OX40 agonist ivuxolimab in advanced cancers. Assay used: immunoSEQ multiplex PCR; TCRdb lists only in-frame clones, some missing. The data show some 150,000 clones, with more than 85% seen just once and roughly 1% held by the top ten. This sample comprised CD4+ or CD8+ T cells sorted from blood, obtained in a trial of the OX40 agonist ivuxolimab. These receptors were obtained from an adult with an advanced solid tumor such as melanoma, head and neck, liver or kidney cancer.

On this clone itself: At one end the junction does not follow the germline gene, possibly because of a read error. CDR3 loop: CSAIDSANGLF. CDR3 nucleotide sequence: TGCAGTGCCATCGACTCCGCGAATGGGCTCTTC. The rearrangement uses TRBV20-1 and TRBJ2-1; D is ambiguous. The CDR3 has 11 residues. Germline assignment: CDR1 DFQATT and CDR2 SNEGSKA (reference sequence).

The CDR3 bases are TGCGCCAGCAGCAAAGGACAGGGGGCGCGTTACGAGCAGTACTTC. Amino acids: CASSKGQGARYEQYF. This chain links TRBV5-1 with TRBJ2-7; 11 bases map to TRBD1. The V and J ends lost 4 bases and 4 bases, in that order; junction bases with no gene match: 7. The germline gives CDR1 SGHRS, CDR2 YFSETQ. The CDR3 is 15 residues long.

On this clone itself: The same CDR3 is also encoded by other DNA sequences in this sample. Here the CDR3 DNA reads TGTGCCAGCTCACCCGACAGCTATGGCTACACCTTC. This encodes CASSPDSYGYTF. This sequence joins TRBV18 and TRBJ1-2, with a weak D call TRBD1 (5 bases). This CDR3 contains 12 residues. Germline-derived CDR1 and CDR2 are KGHSH and LQKENI. With 3 bases removed from V and 4 bases from J, the gap between germline ends came to 6 bases.

This chain links TRBV29-1 with TRBJ2-2; D is uncertain. Trimming cost V 7 bases and J 4 bases, with 10 bases left between them. The length of the CDR3 is 12 residues. Germline values: CDR1 SQVTM, CDR2 ANQGSEA. CDR3 in amino acids: CSARLFTGELFF. The CDR3, as DNA: TGCAGCGCCCGACTGTTCACCGGGGAGCTGTTTTTT.

V usage is TRBV2 and J usage is TRBJ2-3; the match to TRBD1 covers 8 bases. CDR3 length equals 16 residues. J was trimmed by 1 base and V by 5 bases; bases with no gene match: 8. CDR1 is SNHLY and CDR2 is FYNNEI in the germline V gene. CDR3 coding DNA: TGTGCCAGCAGTCCCGCAGGGGGCAGTGGCACAGATACGCAGTATTTT. This encodes CASSPAGGSGTDTQYF.

The CDR3 coding sequence is TGTGCCAGCGCGGGGAGGGCAGACTTGCAGTACTTC. Its translation is CASAGRADLQYF. The chain combines TRBV7-2 with TRBJ2-7, with 7 bases that match TRBD2. CDR1 is SGHTA, CDR2 FQGNSA, per germline. V dropped 8 bases and J dropped 9; count of bases not matched to a gene: 10. This CDR3 spans 12 amino acids.

This rearrangement joins TRBV4-3 to TRBJ1-2; D uncertain. V lost 0 bases and J 5 bases, leaving 7 bases between the germline ends. The CDR3 length is 13 residues. CDR1 and CDR2 (germline): LGHNA, YSLEER. The CDR3 DNA is TGCGCCAGCAGCCAAGATCTGACTTATGGCTACACCTTC. Translation gives CASSQDLTYGYTF.

The chain is built from TRBV6-1 and TRBJ1-1; 9 bases are a match to TRBD1. Per the germline V gene, CDR1 is MNHNS and CDR2 is SASEGT. The CDR3 has 13 residues. With V trimmed by 6 bases and J by 11 bases, 10 bases remained unmatched. The DNA of the CDR3 is TGTGCCAGCAGCGCCAGGGACAGGGCTAGCGCTTTCTTT. Translating it yields CASSARDRASAFF.

The chain links TRBV7-2 to TRBJ2-3; D unclear. Germline CDR1 reads SGHTA; CDR2 reads FQGNSA. Trimming took off 1 base at V and 5 bases at J, with 4 bases between the two ends. CDR3 length equals 12 residues. This chain's CDR3 is CASSLVGDTQYF. CDR3 in DNA: TGTGCCAGCAGCTTAGTCGGAGATACGCAGTATTTT.

The V and J genes are TRBV6-5 and TRBJ1-1; 8 bases are a match to TRBD1. CDR1 MNHEY and CDR2 SVGAGI come from the germline V gene. The J segment lost 1 base and the V segment lost 6 bases, leaving 7 bases of the junction unmatched. The CDR3 has 15 residues. In DNA, the CDR3 is TGTGCCAGCAGCCCCGACAGGGGTCGGAACACTGAAGCTTTCTTT. Encoded protein: CASSPDRGRNTEAFF.

This rearrangement joins TRBV5-5 to TRBJ2-1; TRBD2 matches at 7 bases. In germline, CDR1 is SGHKS, CDR2 YYEKEE (reference sequence). The V segment lost 1 base and the J segment 8 bases; nucleotides outside the gene matches: 12. The CDR3 has 16 amino acids. The CDR3 loop reads CASSLLSGAPADEQFF. The CDR3 coding sequence is TGTGCCAGCAGCTTGTTGAGCGGGGCCCCGGCGGATGAGCAGTTCTTC. The full variable domain, in which reference TRBV5-5 and TRBJ2-1 provide the parts outside the CDR3, is DAGVTQSPTHLIKTRGQQVTLRCSPISGHKSVSWYQQVLGQGPQFIFQYYEKEERGRGNFPDRFSARQFPNYSSELNVNALLLGDSALYLCASSLLSGAPADEQFFGPGTRLTVL.

The V and J genes are TRBV18 and TRBJ1-2, with D perhaps matching TRBD1 (5 bases). The CDR3 has 12 residues. The germline V gene has CDR1 KGHSH and CDR2 LQKENI. The germline V and J ends were trimmed by 4 bases and 8 bases, with 11 bases remaining between them. The CDR3 DNA sequence: TGTGCCAGCTCACGACCGACAGACGGCTACACCTTC. Residues: CASSRPTDGYTF.

The chain joins TRBV10-3 to TRBJ2-4; the D gene could be TRBD1 or TRBD2 (6 bases each). V lost 0 bases to trimming and J lost 6 bases, with 12 bases between them. Germline V gives CDR1 ENHRY, CDR2 SYGVKD. The CDR3 contains 15 residues. CDR3 nucleotide sequence: TGTGCCATCAGTGAGTCGGGGGGCTCGGGAAACATTCAGTACTTC. Translation: CAISESGGSGNIQYF.

The CDR3 sequence: CASSPQGIDEKLFF. CDR3 DNA sequence: TGTGCCAGCTCACCACAGGGTATTGATGAAAAACTGTTTTTT. V and J are TRBV18 and TRBJ1-4; no definite D call. CDR1 is KGHSH and CDR2 is LQKENI in the germline V gene. The V gene lost 1 base and the J gene lost 6 bases, with 9 bases spanning the gap. The CDR3 length is 14 residues.